Listed below are T cell receptor beta chains from one sample, sequenced in a study of cytomegalovirus exposure and HLA in healthy donors. Repertoires were generated with immunoSEQ multiplex PCR, while TCRdb's copy carries only in-frame clones and drops some. The data contain around 120,000 clones, more than 85% of them singletons. The sample comprised PBMCs. The receptors derive from a man aged 18 to 29 in good health and CMV-seropositive. CDR3s include the opening cysteine and the closing phenylalanine or tryptophan. D genes are given only for firm matches. Clone size is stated in some rows and not others, as once, few, many or a class when expanded.

>-|-|TRBJ1-2|14|TRBV2
CASSAMKTGPGYTF
TGTGCCAGCAGTGCGATGAAAACAGGACCTGGCTACACCTTC
>-|-|TRBJ2-3|12|TRBV28
CASSTFRDTQYF
TGTGCCAGCAGTACCTTTAGAGATACGCAGTATTTT
>TRBD1|-|TRBJ2-7|14|TRBV7-2
CASSLGPDRYEQYF
TGTGCCAGCAGCTTAGGCCCGGACAGGTACGAGCAGTACTTC
>TRBD1|-|TRBJ1-2|14|TRBV10-3
CAISPTQGAGGYTF
TGTGCCATCAGTCCTACTCAGGGGGCGGGTGGCTACACCTTC
>-|-|TRBJ1-2|14|TRBV5-4
CASSGPTGPYGYTF
TGTGCCAGCAGCGGGCCGACAGGACCCTATGGCTACACCTTC
>TRBD1|-|TRBJ1-5|21|TRBV7-8
CASSLAPRWGQGASRDQPQHF
TGTGCCAGCAGCTTAGCCCCGAGGTGGGGACAGGGGGCCAGCAGGGATCAGCCCCAGCATTTT
>TRBD1|-|TRBJ1-6|16|TRBV11-2
CASSLLTGTDNSPLHF
TGTGCCAGCAGCTTACTGACCGGGACAGATAATTCACCCCTCCACTTT
>-|-|TRBJ1-6|14|TRBV27
CASTFGGVNSPLHF
TGTGCCAGCACCTTCGGGGGGGTTAATTCACCCCTCCACTTT
>-|-|TRBJ1-5|15|TRBV19
CASSIWAGADQPQHF
TGTGCCAGTAGTATCTGGGCAGGTGCCGATCAGCCCCAGCATTTT
>-|-|TRBJ1-4|17|TRBV6-4
CASSSRIVDSTNEKLFF
TGTGCCAGCAGTTCTCGTATTGTCGACTCAACTAATGAAAAACTGTTTTTT
>-|-|TRBJ2-3|13|TRBV25-1
CASSDLVRDTQYF
TGTGCCAGCAGCGACCTTGTGAGGGATACGCAGTATTTT
>-|-|TRBJ1-1|12|TRBV5-4
CASSLGPREAFF
TGTGCCAGCAGCTTGGGGCCACGTGAAGCTTTCTTT
>-|-|TRBJ1-4|15|TRBV4-3
CASSQDFRTNEKLFF
TGCGCCAGCAGCCAAGATTTCCGAACTAATGAAAAACTGTTTTTT
>TRBD1|-|TRBJ1-1|13|TRBV28
CASSLAGGPEAFF
TGTGCCAGCAGTTTGGCAGGGGGCCCTGAAGCTTTCTTT
>TRBD1|-|TRBJ1-4|15|TRBV5-1
CASSAYPGGSEKLFF
TGCGCCAGCAGCGCCTACCCAGGGGGGTCTGAAAAACTGTTTTTT
>-|-|TRBJ2-1|15|TRBV27
CASSPLLAGGNEQFF
TGTGCCAGCAGTCCCCTGCTAGCAGGTGGGAATGAGCAGTTCTTC
>-|-|TRBJ2-7|13|TRBV28
CASMNSPSYEQYF
TGTGCCAGCATGAACAGCCCTTCCTACGAGCAGTACTTC
>-|-|TRBJ1-1|15|TRBV27
CASSLRPGLGTEAFF
TGTGCCAGCAGTTTACGCCCAGGGTTGGGTACTGAAGCTTTCTTT
>-|-|TRBJ1-1|12|TRBV2
CASSSAGLEAFF
TGTGCCAGCAGCTCCGCGGGGCTAGAAGCTTTCTTT
>-|-|TRBJ1-4|13|TRBV2
CASTQWGEGKLFF
TGTGCCAGCACCCAGTGGGGGGAGGGAAAACTGTTTTTT
>TRBD1|-|TRBJ2-7|13|TRBV5-6
CASSWDRSYEQYF
TGTGCCAGCAGCTGGGACAGATCCTACGAGCAGTACTTC
>-|-|TRBJ2-5|14|TRBV27
CASSPTSYQETQYF
TGTGCCAGCAGTCCGACATCGTACCAAGAGACCCAGTACTTC
>TRBD1|-|TRBJ1-1|15|TRBV2
CASSGTGNMNTEAFF
TGTGCCAGCAGCGGGACAGGGAATATGAACACTGAAGCTTTCTTT
>-|-|TRBJ1-1|14|TRBV7-9
CASSRQSMNTEAFF
TGTGCCAGCAGTAGACAGAGCATGAACACTGAAGCTTTCTTT
>TRBD1|-|TRBJ1-6|17|TRBV27
CASSLRDRASYNSPLHF
TGTGCCAGCAGTCTAAGAGACAGGGCATCGTATAATTCACCCCTCCACTTT
>-|few|TRBJ1-6|16|TRBV4-2
CASSQDPVGHNSPLHF
TGTGCCAGCAGCCAAGATCCCGTGGGCCATAATTCACCCCTCCACTTT
>-|-|TRBJ1-4|15|TRBV7-8
CASSLWDSVNEKLFF
TGTGCCAGCAGCTTATGGGACTCCGTTAATGAAAAACTGTTTTTT
>-|-|TRBJ1-2|12|TRBV15
CATSRGDRFYTF
TGTGCCACCAGCAGAGGAGACAGGTTTTACACCTTC
>TRBD1|-|TRBJ1-3|17|TRBV7-2
CASSSLGQTNSGNTIYF
TGTGCCAGCAGCTCCCTGGGACAGACAAACTCTGGAAACACCATATATTTT
>-|-|TRBJ1-3|15|TRBV6-1
CASRTGRTDGNTIYF
TGTGCCAGCAGAACAGGCCGTACCGATGGAAACACCATATATTTT
>TRBD1|-|TRBJ2-2|13|TRBV6-6
CASRQGFTGELFF
TGTGCCAGCAGACAGGGGTTCACCGGGGAGCTGTTTTTT
>TRBD2|-|TRBJ2-7|14|TRBV7-6
CASSFGRGSYEQYF
TGTGCCAGCAGCTTCGGGAGGGGATCCTACGAGCAGTACTTC
>-|once|TRBJ1-1|14|TRBV7-9
CASSRPGEGAEAFF
TGTGCCAGCAGCCGTCCAGGGGAGGGAGCTGAAGCTTTCTTT
>TRBD1|-|TRBJ1-1|13|TRBV5-1
CASSPMDRVEAFF
TGCGCCAGCAGCCCGATGGACAGGGTGGAAGCTTTCTTT
>TRBD2|-|TRBJ2-1|15|TRBV5-1
CASSSLAGTYNEQFF
TGCGCCAGCAGCTCCTTAGCGGGGACCTACAATGAGCAGTTCTTC
>-|-|TRBJ1-1|12|TRBV19
CASSTGYTEAFF
TGTGCCAGTAGTACAGGGTACACTGAAGCTTTCTTT
>-|-|TRBJ2-1|14|TRBV4-3
CASSQGQQGAEQFF
TGCGCCAGCAGCCAAGGTCAACAGGGTGCGGAGCAGTTCTTC
>TRBD1|-|TRBJ1-1|15|TRBV5-1
CASSLAVTGIAEAFF
TGCGCCAGCAGCTTGGCGGTGACAGGGATCGCTGAAGCTTTCTTT
>TRBD1|-|TRBJ1-3|14|TRBV15
CATSGDSSGNTIYF
TGTGCCACCAGCGGGGACAGCTCTGGAAACACCATATATTTT
>-|-|TRBJ1-6|17|TRBV2
CASSEASNGLEGSPLHF
TGTGCCAGCAGTGAAGCCTCGAACGGGCTCGAGGGTTCACCCCTCCACTTT
>-|-|TRBJ1-4|13|TRBV6-5
CASSLGLWEKLFF
TGTGCCAGCAGTCTGGGACTTTGGGAAAAACTGTTTTTT
>TRBD1|-|TRBJ1-2|15|TRBV19
CASSTGGPALYGYTF
TGTGCCAGTAGTACAGGGGGCCCGGCCCTCTATGGCTACACCTTC
>TRBD1|-|TRBJ1-1|12|TRBV29-1
CSVDDRASEAFF
TGCAGCGTTGACGACAGGGCGTCTGAAGCTTTCTTT
>-|-|TRBJ2-1|14|TRBV5-1
CASSSQGGGNEQFF
TGCGCCAGCAGCTCTCAGGGAGGAGGGAATGAGCAGTTCTTC
>TRBD1|-|TRBJ1-1|14|TRBV2
CASSSGQGTAEAFF
TGTGCCAGCAGTTCCGGACAGGGGACTGCTGAAGCTTTCTTT
>TRBD1|-|TRBJ1-2|17|TRBV5-8
CASSKLLQGAGYYGYTF
TGTGCCAGCAGCAAGCTCCTACAGGGGGCCGGGTACTATGGCTACACCTTC
>-|few|TRBJ1-1|14|TRBV10-1
CASSDDSLDTEAFF
TGCGCCAGCAGTGATGACAGTTTGGACACTGAAGCTTTCTTT
>TRBD1|-|TRBJ2-7|17|TRBV7-8
CASSSRDPGQGSYEQYF
TGTGCCAGCAGCTCAAGAGACCCGGGACAGGGGTCCTACGAGCAGTACTTC